This entry describes one TCR beta chain. The CDR3 has 15 residues. V was pared by 6 bases and J by 2 bases, with 9 bases of the junction left unmatched. Germline CDR1 MNHEY, CDR2 SVGAGI. The sample comes from a study of blood T cell repertoires in COVID-19. Study in general: COVID-19 samples, acute and convalescent, were from the United States, Italy and Spain. The cDNA or gDNA used as material had been derived from T cells, B-cell-depleted T cells, or PBMCs.

Assay used: immunoSEQ multiplex PCR; TCRdb lists only in-frame clones, some missing. Among some 250,000 clones listed, roughly 91% were seen once. Material for sequencing was peripheral blood. The V call is TRBV6-5, the J call TRBJ2-5; 7 positions agree with TRBD2. The TCR sequence derives from a woman between 35 and 50 years old who had recovered from COVID-19. The CDR3 region is CASRGGSVGQETQYF. Written as DNA, the CDR3 is TGTGCCAGCAGGGGGGGGTCGGTGGGACAAGAGACCCAGTACTTC.